The 8 T cell receptor beta chains listed next were all sequenced from one sample in a study of radiotherapy plus CTLA-4 blockade in lung cancer. Clones were sequenced by immunoSEQ multiplex PCR, and TCRdb holds only the in-frame ones, with some missing. The repertoire holds 95,000 to 150,000 clones, with around 89% as singletons. Here the sequenced sample was peripheral blood, taken from a patient treated with radiotherapy plus ipilimumab. The source of these receptors is a human donor with non-small cell lung cancer that progressed on radiotherapy plus ipilimumab.

V and J are TRBV5-1 and TRBJ1-4; D not resolved. The germline gives CDR1 SGHRS, CDR2 YFSETQ. Trimming took off 0 bases at V and 7 bases at J, with 16 bases between the two ends. The CDR3 runs 16 residues. The CDR3 DNA reads TGCGCCAGCAGCTTGGAGTTTGATCCGGCCGTTGAAAAACTGTTTTTT. Translated, it gives CASSLEFDPAVEKLFF.

This chain connects TRBV2 to TRBJ1-4; TRBD1 aligns across 9 bases. V lost 4 bases, J lost 7 bases, and 7 bases stayed unmatched. The CDR3 loop spans 15 amino acids. Germline-derived CDR1 and CDR2 are SNHLY and FYNNEI. CDR3 bases: TGTGCCAGCAGTGGACAGACAGGGGGAGGTGAAAAACTGTTTTTT. This translates into CASSGQTGGGEKLFF.

The rearrangement links TRBV5-1 to TRBJ2-5, with D perhaps given as TRBD1 or TRBD2 (5 bases each). This CDR3 is 15 amino acids long. The germline CDR1 and CDR2 sequences are SGHRS and YFSETQ. V dropped 0 bases and J dropped 4 bases, with 13 bases sitting between them. In DNA, the CDR3 is TGCGCCAGCAGCTTGGAACCGACTACAGGAGAGACCCAGTACTTC. It encodes CASSLEPTTGETQYF. The full variable domain, with the rest looked up from reference TRBV5-1 and TRBJ2-5, is KAGVTQTPRYLIKTRGQQVTLSCSPISGHRSVSWYQQTPGQGLQFLFEYFSETQRNKGNFPGRFSGRQFSNSRSEMNVSTLELGDSALYLCASSLEPTTGETQYFGPGTRLLVL.

This sequence joins TRBV5-6 and TRBJ1-1, with D unresolved. The CDR3 covers 15 residues. Trimming stripped 0 bases from V and 4 bases from J, with 13 bases between. The V gene's germline CDR1 is SGHDT and CDR2 YYEEEE. CDR3 DNA sequence: TGTGCCAGCAGCTTGGGTCCGAGGGTTGGCACTGAAGCTTTCTTT. Its protein product is CASSLGPRVGTEAFF.

The J gene is TRBJ2-3, the V gene TRBV28; 11 bases are shared with TRBD2. This CDR3 has 16 residues. After removal of 6 bases from V and 2 bases from J, the junction contained 7 bases not matched to a gene. Germline CDR1 reads MDHEN; CDR2 reads SYDVKM. CDR3 loop: CASRAGTSGSTDTQYF. The CDR3 coding sequence is TGTGCCAGCAGAGCCGGGACTAGCGGATCCACAGATACGCAGTATTTT.

The chain combines TRBV29-1 with TRBJ1-2; D call uncertain. CDR1 and CDR2 from the germline V gene are SQVTM and ANQGSEA. V was pared by 0 bases and J by 7 bases, with 27 bases between. The CDR3 spans 18 residues. CDR3 region: CSVEDWGVLQNFPRGYTF. CDR3 coding DNA: TGCAGCGTTGAAGATTGGGGAGTCTTACAGAATTTTCCCCGTGGCTACACCTTC.

The chain couples TRBV23-1 to TRBJ2-4; D is unresolved. TRBV23-1 is an ORF, with its function uncertain. Trimming pared 6 bases from V and 1 base from J, leaving 4 bases between. The CDR3 has 12 amino acids. The CDR3 spells CASRPAKNIQYF. The CDR3 DNA reads TGCGCCAGCAGGCCGGCCAAAAACATTCAGTACTTC.

The chain uses TRBV15 and TRBJ2-2, with D maybe TRBD2 (6 bases). Per the germline V gene, CDR1 is LNHNV and CDR2 is YYDKDF (reference sequence). Deletions cut 0 bases from V and 7 bases from J, with 15 bases between. The CDR3 is 16 residues long. The CDR3 here is CATSRESSGGGGELFF. CDR3 coding DNA: TGTGCCACCAGCAGAGAGAGTAGCGGAGGAGGCGGGGAGCTGTTTTTT.